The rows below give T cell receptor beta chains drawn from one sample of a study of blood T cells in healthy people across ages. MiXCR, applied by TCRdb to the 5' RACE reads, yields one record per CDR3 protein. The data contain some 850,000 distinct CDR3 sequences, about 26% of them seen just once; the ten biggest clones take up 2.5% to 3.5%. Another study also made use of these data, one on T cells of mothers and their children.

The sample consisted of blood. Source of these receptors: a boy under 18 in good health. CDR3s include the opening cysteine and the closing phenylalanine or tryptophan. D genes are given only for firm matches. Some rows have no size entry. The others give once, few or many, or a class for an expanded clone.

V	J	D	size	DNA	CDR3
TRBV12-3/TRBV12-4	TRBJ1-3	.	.	TGTGCCAGCCGTCAAGGGGGTGTAGACACCATATATTTT	CASRQGGVDTIYF
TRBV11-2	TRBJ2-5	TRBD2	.	TGTGCCAGCACTGAGGGAGGGGCTAGCGTAGGAGAGACCCAGTACTTC	CASTEGGASVGETQYF
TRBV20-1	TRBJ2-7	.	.	TGCAGTGCTAGGGACGGACTAGGGGGCACCTACGAGCAGTACTTC	CSARDGLGGTYEQYF
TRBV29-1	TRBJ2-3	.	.	TGCAGCGTTGAAATCGGGGTAACAAAGGCAGATACGCAGTATTTT	CSVEIGVTKADTQYF
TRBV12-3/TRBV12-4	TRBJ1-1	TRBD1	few	TGTGCCAGCAGAAAACCTGCCGGGACAGGGGAGGAGGTTGAAGCTTTCTTT	CASRKPAGTGEEVEAFF
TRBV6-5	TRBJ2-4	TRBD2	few	TGTGCCAGCAGTTACTCGACTAGCGGGGCCAAAAACATTCAGTACTTC	CASSYSTSGAKNIQYF
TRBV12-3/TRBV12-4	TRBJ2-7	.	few	TGTGCCAGCAGTTTTTCGGGGTTCCCCTACGAGCAGTACTTC	CASSFSGFPYEQYF
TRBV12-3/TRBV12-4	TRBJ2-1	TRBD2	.	TGTGCCAGCAGTCCGGTAGCGGGGGGCGAGCAGTTCTTC	CASSPVAGGEQFF
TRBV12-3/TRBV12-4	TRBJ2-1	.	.	TGTGCCAGCTCGCAGTGGGGGGGCGAGGATGAGCAGTTCTTC	CASSQWGGEDEQFF
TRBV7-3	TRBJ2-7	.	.	TGTGCCAGCAGCTTAACGGAGGGGACCGAGCAGTACTTC	CASSLTEGTEQYF
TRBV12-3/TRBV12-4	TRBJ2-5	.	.	TGTGCCAGCAGTGCTCGCCGGGACTCACAAGAGACCCAGTACTTC	CASSARRDSQETQYF
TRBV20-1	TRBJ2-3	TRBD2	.	TGCAGTGCTAGGAGCGGGAGTATGGTTACAGATACGCAGTATTTT	CSARSGSMVTDTQYF
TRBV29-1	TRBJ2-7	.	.	TGCAGCGTCAGAATGGGACTTCACGAGCAGTACTTC	CSVRMGLHEQYF
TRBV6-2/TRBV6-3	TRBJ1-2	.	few	TGTGCCAGCAGTGTACGGGGTAAAGGAGAATATGGCTACACCTTC	CASSVRGKGEYGYTF
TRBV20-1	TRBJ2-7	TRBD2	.	TGCAGTGCTACCCGCGGGGGGGCTTACGAGCAGTACTTC	CSATRGGAYEQYF
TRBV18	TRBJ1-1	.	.	TGTGCCAGCTCACCCCTCGGGTCGGGGATGAACACTGAAGCTCTCTTT	CASSPLGSGMNTEALF
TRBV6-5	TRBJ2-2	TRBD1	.	TGTGCCAGCAAGGGACAGCGCACCGGGGAGCTGTTTTTT	CASKGQRTGELFF
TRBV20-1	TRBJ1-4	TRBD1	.	TGCAGTGTGAGGACAGGCCTAAATGAAAAACTGTTTTTT	CSVRTGLNEKLFF
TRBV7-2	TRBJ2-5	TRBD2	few	TGTGCCAGCAGCCGAAGGTCTAGCGGGGGGGTGAAGACCCAGTACTTC	CASSRRSSGGVKTQYF
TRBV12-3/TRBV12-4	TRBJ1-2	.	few	TGTGCCAGCAGTAGTACAGGGCGTGGAGATGGCTACACCTTC	CASSSTGRGDGYTF
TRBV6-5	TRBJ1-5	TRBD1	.	TGTGCCAGCAGTATGACAGGGGTTCAGCCCCAGCATTTT	CASSMTGVQPQHF
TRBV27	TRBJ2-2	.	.	TGTGCCTGCAGTTTAGGAGCCGGGGAGCTGTTTTTT	CACSLGAGELFF
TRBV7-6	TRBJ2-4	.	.	TGTGCCAGCAGCTTAGGGGTAGCCCGTGGCGAGCAGCACTTC	CASSLGVARGEQHF
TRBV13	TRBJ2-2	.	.	TGTGCCAGCAGCGGGGCCACAGGAGCCGGGGAGCTGTTTTTT	CASSGATGAGELFF
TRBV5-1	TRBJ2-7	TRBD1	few	TGCGCCAGCAGCTCCCGCGACAGGGAATACGAGCAGTACTTC	CASSSRDREYEQYF
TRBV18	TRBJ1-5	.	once	TGTGCCAGCTCCCAGGACAGTGACAATCGGCCCCAGCATTTT	CASSQDSDNRPQHF
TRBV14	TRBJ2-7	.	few	TGTGCCAGCAGCCAAGAGGCAGGGTTTTTCGAGCAGTACTTC	CASSQEAGFFEQYF
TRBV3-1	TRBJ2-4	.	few	TGTGCCAGCAGCCCAGCGACCCTAGCCGAAAACATTCAGTACTTC	CASSPATLAENIQYF
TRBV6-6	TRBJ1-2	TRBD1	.	TGTGCCACGGAAGCCCCCAGGGGGTATGGCTACACCTTC	CATEAPRGYGYTF
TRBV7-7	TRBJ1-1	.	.	TGTGCCAGCCCTGAAGCTTTCTTT	CASPEAFF
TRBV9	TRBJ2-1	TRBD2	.	TGTGCCAGCAGCGTAGCGGCTAGCGGGGGGAATGAGCAGTTCTTC	CASSVAASGGNEQFF
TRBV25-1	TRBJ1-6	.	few	TGTGCCAGCAGTGAAACGGCAGGGTGGTCACCCCTCCACTTT	CASSETAGWSPLHF
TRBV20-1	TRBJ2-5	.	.	TGCAGTGCTAGAGATCTAAGGCCTAGTCAAGAGACCCAGTACTTC	CSARDLRPSQETQYF
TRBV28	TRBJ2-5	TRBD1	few	TGTGCCAGCAGTTTATGGACCCCCCCCAGGGGGGAGACCCAGTACTTC	CASSLWTPPRGETQYF
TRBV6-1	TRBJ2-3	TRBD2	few	TGTGCCAGCAGTCGTATAGCGGGGGCTACAGATACGCAGTATTTT	CASSRIAGATDTQYF
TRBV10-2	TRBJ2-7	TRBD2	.	TGCGCCAGCTGCCCGGAAGCGGGGATCGACGAGCAGTACTTC	CASCPEAGIDEQYF